This TCR beta chain was documented in a study of cytomegalovirus exposure and HLA in healthy donors. The assay was immunoSEQ multiplex PCR, and TCRdb's table has in-frame clones only and misses some. The profile shows 150,000 to 200,000 clones, 84% of them singletons. A word on this clone: Its antigen is unidentified.

The J segment lost 10 bases and the V segment lost 4 bases, leaving 3 bases of the junction unmatched. Germline V CDR1 and CDR2: SGHTA, FQGTGA. CDR3 length: 12 residues. Regarding the study as a whole: It was found in a later analysis that first-cohort TCR clusters tended to co-occur in the 90 to 150 validation repertoires.

Sequenced input: PBMCs. This sequence was found in a man aged 25 to 40 in good health and CMV-seropositive. J is TRBJ2-1 and V is TRBV7-3, with 8 bases aligning to TRBD1. The CDR3 reads CASSSGQEEQFF. The CDR3 DNA reads as TGTGCCAGCAGCTCGGGACAGGAGGAGCAGTTCTTC.